This T cell receptor (beta chain) was identified in a study of identical twins. Overall study results and limits: Cross-sectional statistics, not tracking of the same donors, supported the conclusions. Some out-of-frame alpha sequences were shared by twins, and these showed excess low generation probability. There were fewer insertions in abundant cord blood beta clonotypes, but memory repertoires showed no such pattern.

This clonotype appeared once. Its antigen is not identified. MiXCR, applied by TCRdb to the 5' RACE reads, yields one record per CDR3 protein. Of 1.5 million to 2 million distinct CDR3 sequences listed, around a third are singletons. The CDR3 consists of 12 residues. CDR1 and CDR2 (germline): DFQATT, SNEGSKA (reference sequence). V was trimmed by 4 bases and J by 5 bases, leaving 11 bases between them. The rearrangement uses TRBV20-1 and TRBJ1-2, with D unresolved. The origin of this receptor is a newborn girl in good health. The specimen was cord blood. CDR3: CSAKGRDYGYTF. The DNA of the CDR3 is TGCAGTGCTAAAGGACGGGATTATGGCTACACCTTC.